These T cell receptor beta chains were read from a single sample in a study of cytomegalovirus exposure and HLA in healthy donors. Measured with immunoSEQ multiplex PCR; TCRdb has only the in-frame clones, and not every one. There are just under 95,000 clones in the sample; roughly 77% occur only once, and around a tenth lies in the top ten. The sequencing input was PBMCs. The receptors were sampled from a human donor in good health. The CDR3 runs from the conserved cysteine through the conserved F or W. The order of the fields is clone size, V gene, J gene, D gene, CDR3 protein, CDR3 DNA. The D gene is left open where the match is weak. Clone size is given for some rows only: seen once, a few or many times, or a class if the clone is expanded.

-,TRBV5-1,TRBJ2-5,TRBD1,CASSSRDSVQETQYF,TGCGCCAGCAGCTCCCGGGACAGCGTCCAAGAGACCCAGTACTTC
-,TRBV2,TRBJ1-2,-,CASRPMDSYGYTF,TGTGCCAGCAGGCCAATGGACAGTTATGGCTACACCTTC
few,TRBV6-6,TRBJ2-2,TRBD1,CASSYSPGQGAGELFF,TGTGCCAGCAGTTACTCCCCGGGACAGGGGGCCGGGGAGCTGTTTTTT
-,TRBV5-1,TRBJ2-1,TRBD2,CASSSLNSGSGDEQFF,TGCGCCAGCAGCTCCCTTAATAGCGGGAGTGGCGATGAGCAGTTCTTC
-,TRBV15,TRBJ1-3,-,CATSRAGTSGNTIYF,TGTGCCACCAGCAGAGCTGGGACATCTGGAAACACCATATATTTT
-,TRBV27,TRBJ2-1,TRBD2,CASSFSREGLNEQFF,TGTGCCAGCAGTTTTTCGCGGGAGGGCCTCAATGAGCAGTTCTTC
-,TRBV6-5,TRBJ2-7,TRBD1,CASRTGQGSYEQYF,TGTGCCAGCAGGACCGGACAGGGTTCCTACGAGCAGTACTTC
-,TRBV2,TRBJ2-1,TRBD2,CASRGPLAGAYNEQFF,TGTGCCAGCAGGGGCCCTCTAGCGGGGGCTTACAATGAGCAGTTCTTC
once,TRBV7-2,TRBJ2-2,TRBD1,CASTSRQGATGELFF,TGTGCCAGCACCAGCCGACAGGGGGCTACCGGGGAGCTGTTTTTT
once,TRBV2,TRBJ2-7,TRBD1,CASSESPGTAYEQYF,TGTGCCAGCAGTGAAAGCCCCGGGACAGCCTACGAGCAGTACTTC
-,TRBV15,TRBJ1-2,-,CATSRDRDLNYGYTF,TGTGCCACCAGCAGAGATCGGGATCTCAACTATGGCTACACCTTC
-,TRBV12-5,TRBJ1-4,-,CASGLDSLSTGLFF,TGTGCTAGTGGTTTAGACTCCCTCTCAACTGGTTTGTTTTTT
-,TRBV6-1,TRBJ1-4,TRBD1,CASSEQGTGSEKLFF,TGTGCCAGCAGTGAACAGGGGACAGGGAGCGAAAAACTGTTTTTT
-,TRBV6-1,TRBJ1-2,-,CASRGGGDSSYGYTF,TGTGCCAGCAGGGGGGGTGGAGACAGCTCCTATGGCTACACCTTC
-,TRBV5-1,TRBJ2-5,TRBD1,CASSHRTGGQTQYF,TGCGCCAGCAGCCACCGGACAGGGGGGCAGACCCAGTACTTC
-,TRBV6-1,TRBJ1-5,-,CASSEETVLRPQHF,TGTGCCAGCAGTGAGGAGACAGTCCTAAGGCCCCAGCATTTT
-,TRBV7-2,TRBJ1-5,-,CASSLGGQGPQPQHF,TGTGCCAGCAGCTTAGGAGGTCAGGGCCCACAGCCCCAGCATTTT
-,TRBV7-2,TRBJ1-5,TRBD1,CASSPHRGHQPQHF,TGTGCCAGCAGCCCTCACAGGGGGCATCAGCCCCAGCATTTT
-,TRBV5-8,TRBJ2-1,-,CASSPDLSTAYNEQFF,TGTGCCAGCAGCCCCGACCTTAGCACTGCTTACAATGAGCAGTTCTTC
-,TRBV9,TRBJ2-7,-,CASSEGLNYEQYF,TGTGCCAGCAGCGAGGGACTGAACTACGAGCAGTACTTC
-,TRBV30,TRBJ1-6,-,CAWSDGFTDSPLHF,TGTGCCTGGAGTGACGGGTTTACGGATTCACCCCTCCACTTT
few,TRBV6-5,TRBJ1-5,-,CASSSTPGGNQPQHF,TGTGCCAGCAGTTCGACCCCAGGGGGCAATCAGCCCCAGCATTTT
-,TRBV7-9,TRBJ2-2,TRBD2,CASKLAGGYSTGELFF,TGTGCATCAAAGTTGGCGGGGGGCTACAGCACCGGGGAGCTGTTTTTT
-,TRBV30,TRBJ1-3,-,CAWSRGPSGNTIYF,TGTGCCTGGAGTAGAGGTCCCTCTGGAAACACCATATATTTT
-,TRBV7-9,TRBJ2-2,-,CAWQQLGGGYVTGELFF,TGTGCCTGGCAGCAGCTGGGTGGGGGGTACGTCACCGGGGAGCTGTTTTTT
-,TRBV19,TRBJ2-2,-,CASSTSSDTGELFF,TGTGCCAGTAGTACCTCATCGGACACCGGGGAGCTGTTTTTT
-,TRBV19,TRBJ1-2,-,CASSLSQLLGGYTF,TGTGCCAGTAGTTTGTCGCAGCTCCTAGGTGGCTACACCTTC
-,TRBV30,TRBJ1-5,-,CAWSPDSNQPQHF,TGTGCCTGGAGTCCAGATAGCAATCAGCCCCAGCATTTT
-,TRBV4-2,TRBJ2-7,TRBD1,CASSQGPGGQVGDEQYF,TGTGCCAGCAGCCAAGGACCAGGGGGACAGGTGGGCGACGAGCAGTACTTC
-,TRBV7-3,TRBJ1-1,-,CASSAWQGNTEAFF,TGTGCCAGCAGCGCCTGGCAGGGGAACACTGAAGCTTTCTTT
-,TRBV28,TRBJ2-3,-,CASSLVGGGRDTQYF,TGTGCCAGCAGTTTAGTCGGGGGCGGGAGAGATACGCAGTATTTT
-,TRBV4-2,TRBJ2-7,TRBD2,CASSQVTSGGYEQYF,TGTGCCAGCAGCCAAGTAACTAGCGGCGGTTACGAGCAGTACTTC
-,TRBV6-5,TRBJ2-1,TRBD2,CAVGTSGNEQFF,TGTGCCGTAGGGACTAGCGGCAATGAGCAGTTCTTC
few,TRBV6-6,TRBJ2-6,-,CASSSPILSGANVLTF,TGTGCCAGCAGTTCGCCTATTCTATCTGGGGCCAACGTCCTGACTTTC
-,TRBV19,TRBJ2-3,TRBD2,CASRLAGGPSTDTQYF,TGTGCCAGTAGATTAGCGGGAGGGCCTTCCACAGATACGCAGTATTTT
-,TRBV9,TRBJ1-1,TRBD1,CASTLKDRGNTEAFF,TGTGCCAGCACCCTAAAGGACAGGGGAAACACTGAAGCTTTCTTT
-,TRBV5-1,TRBJ1-1,TRBD1,CASRGQETEAFF,TGCGCCAGCAGGGGACAGGAGACTGAAGCTTTCTTT
-,TRBV7-2,TRBJ2-7,TRBD2,CASSLVAGDYEQYF,TGTGCCAGCAGCTTAGTGGCGGGAGACTACGAGCAGTACTTC
-,TRBV18,TRBJ1-5,-,CASSPGQNQPQHF,TGTGCCAGCTCACCGGGACAAAATCAGCCCCAGCATTTT
-,TRBV19,TRBJ2-1,TRBD2,CASRGIAGGGYNEQFF,TGTGCCAGTAGGGGGATAGCGGGAGGAGGCTACAATGAGCAGTTCTTC
-,TRBV25-1,TRBJ1-5,TRBD1,CASSEYRDRGTWQPQHF,TGTGCCAGCAGTGAATACCGGGACAGGGGGACCTGGCAGCCCCAGCATTTT
-,TRBV27,TRBJ2-7,-,CASSLTAAYEQYF,TGTGCCAGCAGTTTGACGGCGGCCTACGAGCAGTACTTC
-,TRBV7-2,TRBJ1-2,-,CASSLLEGMGHGYTF,TGTGCCAGCAGCTTATTAGAGGGAATGGGCCATGGCTACACCTTC
once,TRBV18,TRBJ2-5,-,CASSPPAERGETQYF,TGTGCCAGCTCACCACCGGCCGAAAGGGGGGAGACCCAGTACTTC
-,TRBV5-6,TRBJ2-2,TRBD1,CASRKGQGNSANTGELFF,TGTGCCAGCAGAAAGGGACAGGGGAACTCCGCGAACACCGGGGAGCTGTTTTTT
-,TRBV18,TRBJ2-1,-,CASSRLASYNEQFF,TGTGCCAGCTCACGACTGGCATCCTACAATGAGCAGTTCTTC
-,TRBV6-5,TRBJ2-7,-,CASSYSSALEAGEQYF,TGTGCCAGCAGTTACTCGAGTGCACTAGAGGCGGGGGAGCAGTACTTC
once,TRBV4-2,TRBJ2-2,-,CASSQVEVGGELFF,TGTGCCAGCAGCCAAGTGGAGGTCGGCGGGGAGCTGTTTTTT
-,TRBV25-1,TRBJ2-7,TRBD1,CASSEDRAYEQYF,TGTGCCAGCAGTGAAGACAGGGCCTACGAGCAGTACTTC
-,TRBV30,TRBJ2-7,-,CAWSQGVYEQYF,TGTGCCTGGAGTCAAGGGGTCTACGAGCAGTACTTC
-,TRBV25-1,TRBJ2-5,TRBD1,CASGGDRGEEETQYF,TGTGCCAGCGGAGGGGACAGGGGGGAGGAAGAGACCCAGTACTTC